The clone carrying this T cell receptor (beta chain) showed up just a few times. The sample's time point: blood at routine non-recurrence follow-up after resection. Unsorted whole RNA of tumor, nontumor lung or frozen PBMC was sequenced. The sample is drawn from a study of spatial heterogeneity in lung cancer. With 0 bases removed from V and 3 bases from J, the gap between germline ends came to 8 bases. Germline CDR1 is WNHNN and CDR2 is SYGVQD (reference sequence). This CDR3 region has 15 residues. A unique molecular identifier was attached to every TCR cDNA molecule. A single record per CDR3 protein comes from TCRdb applying MiXCR to the 5' RACE reads. This sample has roughly 120,000 distinct CDR3 sequences; more than 9% occur once, and the top ten carry 16%.

Sequencing used PBMCs, obtained at follow-up. The chain has TRBV10-1 and TRBJ2-2, with unresolved D. The sequence derives from a male donor with early-stage non-small cell lung cancer. CDR3 sequence reads: CASSESRPYTGELFF. CDR3 sequence (DNA): TGCGCCAGCAGTGAGTCACGACCTTACACCGGGGAGCTGTTTTTT.